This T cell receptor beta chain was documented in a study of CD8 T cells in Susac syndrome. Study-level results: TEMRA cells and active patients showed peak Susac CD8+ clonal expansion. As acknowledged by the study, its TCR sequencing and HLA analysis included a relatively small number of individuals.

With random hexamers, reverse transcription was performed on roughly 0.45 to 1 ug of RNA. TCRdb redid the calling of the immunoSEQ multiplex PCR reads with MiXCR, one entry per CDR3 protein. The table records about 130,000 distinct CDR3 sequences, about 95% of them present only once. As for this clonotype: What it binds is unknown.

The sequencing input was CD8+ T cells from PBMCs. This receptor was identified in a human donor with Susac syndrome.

As DNA, the CDR3 is TGCAGTGCTAGAGAGATACCAGATGGGGGCTACACCTTC. As protein: CSAREIPDGGYTF. The chain links TRBV20-1 to TRBJ1-2; D gene uncertain. The CDR3 contains 13 residues. V was clipped by 0 bases and J by 8 bases, with 13 bases between them. Germline CDR1 and CDR2: DFQATT and SNEGSKA (reference sequence).